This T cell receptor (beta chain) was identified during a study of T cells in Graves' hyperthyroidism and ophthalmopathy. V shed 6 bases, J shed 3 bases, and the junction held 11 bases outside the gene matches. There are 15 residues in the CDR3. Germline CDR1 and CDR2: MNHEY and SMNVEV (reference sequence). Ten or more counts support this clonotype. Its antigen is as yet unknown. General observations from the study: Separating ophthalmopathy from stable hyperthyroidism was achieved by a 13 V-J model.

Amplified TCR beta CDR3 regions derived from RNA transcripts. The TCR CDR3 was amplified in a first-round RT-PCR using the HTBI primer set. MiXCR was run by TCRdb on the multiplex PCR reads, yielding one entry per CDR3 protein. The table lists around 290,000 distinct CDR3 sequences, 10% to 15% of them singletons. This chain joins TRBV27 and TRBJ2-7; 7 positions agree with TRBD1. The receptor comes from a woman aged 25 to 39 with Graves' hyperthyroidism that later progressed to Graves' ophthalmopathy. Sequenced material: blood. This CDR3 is CASRSQTGPLYEQYF. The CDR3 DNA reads TGTGCCAGCAGGTCCCAGACAGGGCCCCTCTACGAGCAGTACTTC.